This TCR beta chain was found in a study of cytomegalovirus exposure and HLA in healthy donors. PCR amplification relied on 60 Vbeta primers (plus 13 Jbeta primers). Some clones are missing from TCRdb's copy, which holds only in-frame ones; the method was immunoSEQ multiplex PCR. The table shows 160,000 or so clones, with approximately 79% occurring only once. The CDR3 has 14 residues. V shed 7 bases and J 2 bases; nucleotides not matched to a gene: 8. In germline, CDR1 is SQVTM, CDR2 ANQGSEA. The chain joins TRBV29-1 to TRBJ2-7; 10 bases line up with TRBD2. The source material was PBMCs. This TCR came from a woman in her forties in good health and CMV-seronegative. The CDR3 DNA follows: TGCAGCGCCCTCGTAGCGGGAGGCGCCTACGAGCAGTACTTC. Its translation: CSALVAGGAYEQYF.